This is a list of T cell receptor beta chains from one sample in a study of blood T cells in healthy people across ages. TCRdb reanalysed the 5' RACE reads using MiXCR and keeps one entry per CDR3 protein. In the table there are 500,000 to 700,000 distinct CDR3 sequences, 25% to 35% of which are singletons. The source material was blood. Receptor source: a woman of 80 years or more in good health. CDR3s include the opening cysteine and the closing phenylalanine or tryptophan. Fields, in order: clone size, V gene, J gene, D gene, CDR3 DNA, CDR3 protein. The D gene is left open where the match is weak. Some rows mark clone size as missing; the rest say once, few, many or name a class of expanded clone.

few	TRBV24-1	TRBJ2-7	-	TGTGCCACCGCCCCTCGGGGATCCGCCAACTACGAGCAGTACTTC	CATAPRGSANYEQYF
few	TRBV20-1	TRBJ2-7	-	TGCAGTGCTAGCCCTACCTCCTACGAGCAGTACTTC	CSASPTSYEQYF
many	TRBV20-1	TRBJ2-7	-	TGCAGTGCTAGAGATGGAAGGGTTAACGAGCAGTACTTC	CSARDGRVNEQYF
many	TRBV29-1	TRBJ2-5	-	TGCAGCGCGAGGCAGGGGCAAGAGACCCAGTACTTC	CSARQGQETQYF
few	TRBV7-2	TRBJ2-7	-	TGTGCCAGCAGCTCTCGAGAGCCCTCAGGGGAGGACGAGCAGTACTTC	CASSSREPSGEDEQYF
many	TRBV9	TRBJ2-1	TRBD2	TGTGCCAGCAGCGGAGCGGGGGGGCAATACAATGAGCAGTTCTTC	CASSGAGGQYNEQFF
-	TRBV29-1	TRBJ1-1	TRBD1	TGCAGCGCCAGACAGGGGGCGGGCACTGAAGCTTTCTTT	CSARQGAGTEAFF
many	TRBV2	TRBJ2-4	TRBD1	TGTGCCAGCAAGGACTTACAGGGGGCCAAAAACATTCAGTACTTC	CASKDLQGAKNIQYF
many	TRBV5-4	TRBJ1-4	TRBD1	TGTGCCAGCAGCTTGGCTAGAACAGGGGGCTCTACTGAAAAACTGTTTTTT	CASSLARTGGSTEKLFF
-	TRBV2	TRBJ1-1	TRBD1	TGTGCCAGCAGTGAAGCGCGGACAGGGTGGAACACTGAAGCTTTCTTT	CASSEARTGWNTEAFF
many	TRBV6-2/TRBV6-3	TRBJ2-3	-	TGTGCCAGCAGTTTTTCCGGGAGTACGCAGTATTTT	CASSFSGSTQYF
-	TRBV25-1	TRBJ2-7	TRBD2	TGTGCCAGCAGTGAAGGGGTAAGCGGGGGGGCCTGGTACGAGCAGTGCTTC	CASSEGVSGGAWYEQCF
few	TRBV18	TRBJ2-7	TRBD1	TGTGCCAGCTCACCAGAGGGGACAGGGGCACACGAGCAGTACTTC	CASSPEGTGAHEQYF
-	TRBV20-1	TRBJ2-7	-	TGCAGTGCTAGCGATGGGCTACCCAGCTCCTACGAGCAGTACTTC	CSASDGLPSSYEQYF
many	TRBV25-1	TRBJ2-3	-	TGTGCCACCGCTTCGGACATCACCCTTTATACGCAGTATTTT	CATASDITLYTQYF
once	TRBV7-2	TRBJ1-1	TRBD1	TGTGCCAGCAGCCCGCAGGGGGCGCAAAACACTGAAGCTTTCTTT	CASSPQGAQNTEAFF
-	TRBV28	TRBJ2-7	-	TGTGCCACCTCAGGGTCCGGGGCTACCTACGAGCAGTACTTC	CATSGSGATYEQYF
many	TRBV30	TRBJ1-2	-	TGTGCCTGGTCCGGCGGGGGCTATGGCTACACCTTC	CAWSGGGYGYTF
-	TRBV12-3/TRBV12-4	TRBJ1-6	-	TGTGCCAGCAGGGGGGGGGCTCGCATATATAATTCACCCCTCCACTTT	CASRGGARIYNSPLHF
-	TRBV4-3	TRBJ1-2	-	TGCACCAGCAGCCAAGACGCCTTAGGGGGCTACACCTTC	CTSSQDALGGYTF
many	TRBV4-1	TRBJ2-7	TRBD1	TGCGCCAGCAGCCAAGAAGGACAGGGGGCGAGGGAGCAGTACTTC	CASSQEGQGAREQYF
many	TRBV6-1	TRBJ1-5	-	TGTGCCAGCAGTGAAAGGTCAGGGATGAATCAGCCCCAGCATTTT	CASSERSGMNQPQHF
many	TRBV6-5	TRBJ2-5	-	TGTGCCAGCAGAAATATCGACGAAGGCCAAGAGACCCAGTACTTC	CASRNIDEGQETQYF
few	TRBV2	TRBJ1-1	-	TGTGCCAGCAGTGAGCCGATCGCCCCGAACACTGAAGCTTTCTTT	CASSEPIAPNTEAFF
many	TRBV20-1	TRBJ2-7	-	TGCAGTGCTCGGCAAAACTACGAGCAGTACTTC	CSARQNYEQYF
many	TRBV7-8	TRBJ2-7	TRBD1	TGTGCCAGCAGCTCCCGGGACAGGTGGTCCTACGAGCAGTACTTC	CASSSRDRWSYEQYF
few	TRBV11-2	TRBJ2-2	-	TGTGCCAGCAGCTTAGTAGGGCGAGAAGACGGGGAGCTGTTTTTT	CASSLVGREDGELFF
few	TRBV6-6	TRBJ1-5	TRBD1	TGTGCCAGCAGTCACCCCGACAGGGCGGGTCAGCCCCAGCATTTT	CASSHPDRAGQPQHF